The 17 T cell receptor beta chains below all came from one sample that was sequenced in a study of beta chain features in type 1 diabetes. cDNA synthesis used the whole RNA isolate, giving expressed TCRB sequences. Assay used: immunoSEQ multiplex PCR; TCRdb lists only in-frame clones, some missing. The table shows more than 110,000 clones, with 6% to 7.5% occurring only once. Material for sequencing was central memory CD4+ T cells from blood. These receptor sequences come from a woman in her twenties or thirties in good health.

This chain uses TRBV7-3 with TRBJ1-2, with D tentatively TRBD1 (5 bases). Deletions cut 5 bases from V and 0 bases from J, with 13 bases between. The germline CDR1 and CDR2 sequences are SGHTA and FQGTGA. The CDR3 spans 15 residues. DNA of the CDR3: TGTGCCAGCAGCCCTCAGGGTGGAACTAACTATGGCTACACCTTC. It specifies CASSPQGGTNYGYTF.

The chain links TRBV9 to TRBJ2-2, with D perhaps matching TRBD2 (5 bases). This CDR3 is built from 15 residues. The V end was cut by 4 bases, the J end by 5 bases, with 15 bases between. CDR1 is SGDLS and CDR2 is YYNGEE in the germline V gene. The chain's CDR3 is CASSPRAPGTGELFF. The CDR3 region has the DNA TGTGCCAGCAGCCCCCGGGCCCCGGGGACCGGGGAGCTGTTTTTT.

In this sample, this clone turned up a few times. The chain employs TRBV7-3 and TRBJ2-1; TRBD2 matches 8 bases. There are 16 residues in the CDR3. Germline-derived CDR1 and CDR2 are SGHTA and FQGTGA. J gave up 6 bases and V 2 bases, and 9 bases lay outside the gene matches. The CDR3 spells CASSLEGGLAGNEQFF. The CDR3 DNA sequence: TGTGCCAGCAGCTTAGAGGGTGGGCTAGCGGGCAATGAGCAGTTCTTC. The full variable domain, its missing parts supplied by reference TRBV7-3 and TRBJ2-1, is GAGVSQTPSNKVTEKGKYVELRCDPISGHTALYWYRQSLGQGPEFLIYFQGTGAADDSGLPNDRFFAVRPEGSVSTLKIQRTERGDSAVYLCASSLEGGLAGNEQFFGPGTRLTVL.

The CDR3 region has the DNA TGTGCCAGCAGCTCATGGGACAGCCTCTTCAATGAGCAGTTCTTC. It codes for CASSSWDSLFNEQFF. V usage is TRBV7-2 and J usage is TRBJ2-1; TRBD1 aligns across 7 bases. The CDR3 length is 15 residues. Per the germline V gene, CDR1 is SGHTA and CDR2 is FQGNSA. V lost 4 bases to trimming and J lost 6 bases; unmatched junction nucleotides: 9.

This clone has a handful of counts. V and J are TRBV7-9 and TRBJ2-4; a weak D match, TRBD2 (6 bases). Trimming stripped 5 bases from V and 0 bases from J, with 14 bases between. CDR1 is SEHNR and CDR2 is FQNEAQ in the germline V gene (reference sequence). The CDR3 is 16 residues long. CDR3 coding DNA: TGTGCCAGCAGCCAAGGGGCGGGACTAGCCAAAAACATTCAGTACTTC. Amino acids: CASSQGAGLAKNIQYF.

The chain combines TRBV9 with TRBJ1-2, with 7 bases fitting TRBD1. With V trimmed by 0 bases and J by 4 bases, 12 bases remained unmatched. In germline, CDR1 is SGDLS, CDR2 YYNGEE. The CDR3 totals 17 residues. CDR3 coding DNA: TGTGCCAGCAGCGTAGCCAGGGGGACCTCTCCCGTCTATGGCTACACCTTC. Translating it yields CASSVARGTSPVYGYTF.

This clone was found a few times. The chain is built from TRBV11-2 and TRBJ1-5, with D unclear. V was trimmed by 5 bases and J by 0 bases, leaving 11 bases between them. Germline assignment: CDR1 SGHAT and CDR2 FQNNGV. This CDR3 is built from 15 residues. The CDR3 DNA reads TGTGCCAGCAGCCTTGGGCCTTATAGCAATCAGCCCCAGCATTTT. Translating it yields CASSLGPYSNQPQHF. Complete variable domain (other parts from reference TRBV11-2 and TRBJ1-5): EAGVAQSPRYKIIEKRQSVAFWCNPISGHATLYWYQQILGQGPKLLIQFQNNGVVDDSQLPKDRFSAERLKGVDSTLKIQPAKLEDSAVYLCASSLGPYSNQPQHFGDGTRLSIL.

As DNA, the CDR3 is TGCGCCAGCAGCTTGGACAGCCTTAGCACAGATACGCAGTATTTT. Amino acids: CASSLDSLSTDTQYF. This chain joins TRBV5-1 and TRBJ2-3; D is unclear. This CDR3 is 15 amino acids long. The germline V gene has CDR1 SGHRS and CDR2 YFSETQ. Trimming shortened V by 0 bases and J by 0 bases, and 8 bases separated the two germline ends.

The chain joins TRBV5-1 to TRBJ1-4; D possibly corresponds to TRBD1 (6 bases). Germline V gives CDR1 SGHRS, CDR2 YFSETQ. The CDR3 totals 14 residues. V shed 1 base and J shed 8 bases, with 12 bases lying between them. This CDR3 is CASSLSTGKEKLFF. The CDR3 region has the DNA TGCGCCAGCAGCTTGTCAACAGGGAAGGAAAAACTGTTTTTT.

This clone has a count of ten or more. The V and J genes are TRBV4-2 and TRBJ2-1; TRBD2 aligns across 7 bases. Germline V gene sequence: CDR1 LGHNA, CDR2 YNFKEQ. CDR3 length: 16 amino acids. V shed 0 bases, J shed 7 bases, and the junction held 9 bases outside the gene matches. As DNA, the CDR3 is TGTGCCAGCAGCCAAGAGGTGGGAGGGTATGGGAATGAGCAGTTCTTC. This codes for CASSQEVGGYGNEQFF.

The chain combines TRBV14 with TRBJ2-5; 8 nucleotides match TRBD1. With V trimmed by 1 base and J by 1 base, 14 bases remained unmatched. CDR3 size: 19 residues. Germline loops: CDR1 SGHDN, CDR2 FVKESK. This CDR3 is CASSQGFRGRRLGQETQYF. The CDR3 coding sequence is TGTGCCAGCAGCCAAGGGTTCAGGGGGCGGCGGCTGGGCCAAGAGACCCAGTACTTC.

CDR3 nucleotides: TGCGCCAGCAGCTCACCTTCCGGACTAGCGGGAGATAATGAGCAGTTCTTC. This encodes CASSSPSGLAGDNEQFF. The chain combines TRBV5-1 with TRBJ2-1, with 13 bases aligning to TRBD2. This CDR3 comprises 17 residues. The J segment lost 7 bases and the V segment lost 3 bases, leaving 10 bases of the junction unmatched. The germline gives CDR1 SGHRS, CDR2 YFSETQ.

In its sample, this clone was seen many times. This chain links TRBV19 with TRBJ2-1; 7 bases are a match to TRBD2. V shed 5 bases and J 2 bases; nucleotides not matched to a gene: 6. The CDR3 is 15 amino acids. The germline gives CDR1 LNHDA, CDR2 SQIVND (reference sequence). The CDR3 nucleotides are TGTGCCAGTAGTCCCCGACTAGCTCCCTACAATGAGCAGTTCTTC. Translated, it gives CASSPRLAPYNEQFF.

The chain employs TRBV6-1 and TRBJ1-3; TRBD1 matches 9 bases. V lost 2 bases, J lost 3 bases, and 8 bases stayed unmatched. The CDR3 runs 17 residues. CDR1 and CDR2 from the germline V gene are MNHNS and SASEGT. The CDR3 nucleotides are TGTGCCAGCAGTGAACACGGACAGGGGTCTTATGGAAACACCATATATTTT. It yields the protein CASSEHGQGSYGNTIYF.

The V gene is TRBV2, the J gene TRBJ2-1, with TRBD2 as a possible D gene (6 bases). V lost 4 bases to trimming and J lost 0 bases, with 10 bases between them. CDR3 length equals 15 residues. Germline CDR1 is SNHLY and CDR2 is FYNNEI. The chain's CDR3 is CASSGEVSSYNEQFF. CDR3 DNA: TGTGCCAGCAGTGGGGAGGTAAGCTCCTACAATGAGCAGTTCTTC. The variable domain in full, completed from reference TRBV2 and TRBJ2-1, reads EPEVTQTPSHQVTQMGQEVILRCVPISNHLYFYWYRQILGQKVEFLVSFYNNEISEKSEIFDDQFSVERPDGSNFTLKIRSTKLEDSAMYFCASSGEVSSYNEQFFGPGTRLTVL.

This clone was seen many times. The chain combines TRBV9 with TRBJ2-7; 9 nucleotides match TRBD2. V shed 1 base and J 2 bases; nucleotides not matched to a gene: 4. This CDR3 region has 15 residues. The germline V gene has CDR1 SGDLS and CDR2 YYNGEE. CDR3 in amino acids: CASSVSAGGTYEQYF. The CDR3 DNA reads TGTGCCAGCAGCGTAAGTGCGGGAGGGACCTACGAGCAGTACTTC. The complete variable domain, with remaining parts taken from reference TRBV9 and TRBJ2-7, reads DSGVTQTPKHLITATGQRVTLRCSPRSGDLSVYWYQQSLDQGLQFLIQYYNGEERAKGNILERFSAQQFPDLHSELNLSSLELGDSALYFCASSVSAGGTYEQYFGPGTRLTVT.

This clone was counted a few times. The chain's CDR3 is CASSQDGQGVYSYEQYF. The DNA of the CDR3 is TGTGCCAGCAGCCAAGACGGCCAGGGGGTTTACTCCTACGAGCAGTACTTC. V gene TRBV4-2 combines with J gene TRBJ2-7; 7 bases map to TRBD1. Germline V gene data show CDR1 as LGHNA and CDR2 as YNFKEQ. The CDR3 length is 17 residues. Losses at the gene ends were 0 bases for V and 0 bases for J; bases not matched to a gene: 8.